This is a list of T cell receptor beta chains from one sample in a study of blood T cell repertoires in COVID-19. Repertoires were generated with immunoSEQ multiplex PCR, while TCRdb's copy carries only in-frame clones and drops some. The sample consists of approximately 200,000 clones, about 90% of them appearing once. What was sequenced was peripheral blood. The receptors come from a man in his forties with active or convalescent COVID-19. CDR3s include the opening cysteine and the closing phenylalanine or tryptophan.

>TRBV7-8
CASSLALRTSSYEQYF
>TRBV10-3
CAIRPNRGGVPHSSYEQYF
>TRBV19
CASSKGDTEAFF
>TRBV4-1
CASRIEQGFDNEKLFF
>TRBV28
CASSPGTPNSPLHF
>TRBV6-5
CASSYGVAGGPKEQYF
>TRBV7-9
CASSLNQGNTEAFF
>TRBV6-1
CASSEFEGAYTEAFF
>TRBV20-1
CSATGGGMAFF
>TRBV28
CASSVMGMSQETQYF
>TRBV18
CASSPNRARNEKLFF
>TRBV28
CASSFPAGGVRTEAFF
>TRBV28
CASRGTGIRPLHF
>TRBV9
CASRPRGQGGEFF
>TRBV6-5
CASSYRTGGSYEQYF
>TRBV27
CASSLDREGTEAFF
>TRBV5-1
CASSVDRTNTGELFF
>TRBV19
CASTPAGGPVTGELFF
>TRBV19
CASSTSGTSGFYEQYF
>TRBV19
CASRQQGSYNEQFF
>TRBV28
CATRLMPTYEQYF
>TRBV29-1
CSVERGGSYEQYF
>TRBV28
CASSVGLFNYGYTF
>TRBV19
CASSILGSHMNTEAFF
>TRBV28
CASRLHYEQYF
>TRBV28
CASSGGEFGQGQPQHF
>TRBV28
CASSFLDREGYTF
>TRBV7-2
CASSALPGQGKNEQFF
>TRBV19
CASSFGQGTNEKLFF
>TRBV10-1
CASSEFSGSPNNEQFF
>TRBV10-3
CAISLSGRDYNEQFF
>TRBV6-5
CASSLTDSYGYTF